This T cell receptor beta chain was identified during a study of cytomegalovirus exposure and HLA in healthy donors. Study results and limitations: A later analysis found common viral pathogens apparently linked to several of the most significant clusters. It was likely that a cluster of highly shared sequence variants was a sequencing artifact.

The PCR ran on 60 Vbeta and 13 Jbeta primers. The repertoire was sequenced with immunoSEQ multiplex PCR; TCRdb's copy has only in-frame clones and lacks some. The data hold under 200,000 clones, with approximately 80% observed a single time. A word on this clone: Antigen: not known.

Germline lookup yields CDR1 LNHDA and CDR2 SQIVND (reference sequence). The CDR3 loop spans 14 amino acids. V was clipped by 7 bases and J by 6 bases, with 16 bases between them. This clonotype originated in a male donor in good health and CMV-seropositive. The sequenced sample consisted of PBMCs. The gene calls are TRBV19 and TRBJ1-5; D is unclear. The CDR3 nucleotides read TGTGCCAGTAAACGGCAGGCCTCACTTCAGCCCCAGCATTTT. This gives the protein CASKRQASLQPQHF.